This T cell receptor (beta chain) was identified in a study of T cells in Graves' hyperthyroidism and ophthalmopathy. Criteria for exclusion of patients were uncontrolled infection, other autoimmune disease, pregnancy or lactation. Amplified regions were TCR beta CDR3 sequences from RNA transcripts. The HTBI primer set served for first-round RT-PCR of the TCR CDR3. From the multiplex PCR reads, TCRdb called clonotypes with MiXCR, one entry per CDR3 protein. Here the sample spans about 180,000 distinct CDR3 sequences, about a sixth being singletons. Study-level findings and limits: Ophthalmopathy prediction by the model preceded onset by a median about 6.3 months.

The germline gives CDR1 SEHNR, CDR2 FQNEAQ (reference sequence). This CDR3 has 13 amino acids. Trimming stripped 5 bases from V and 6 bases from J, with 11 bases between. This clonotype was counted ten times or more. The antigen is unknown. Material for sequencing was blood. The receptor comes from a woman between 45 and 65 years old with Graves' hyperthyroidism. The gene calls are TRBV7-9 and TRBJ1-5, with D perhaps TRBD1 (5 bases). The CDR3 coding sequence is TGTGCCAGCAGCGTTCAGGGAGGTCAGCCCCAGCATTTT. Translating it yields CASSVQGGQPQHF.